The present T cell receptor beta chain was sequenced within a study of T cells in Graves' hyperthyroidism and ophthalmopathy. A lack of ophthalmopathy progression within 18 months defined stable Graves' hyperthyroidism. The PBMCs studied were ones that came from roughly 9.4 ml fresh peripheral blood. Details on this clonotype: The antigen is not known.

RNA transcripts served as the template for amplifying TCR beta CDR3 regions. The HTBI primer set was used in a first-round RT-PCR of the TCR CDR3. A single record per CDR3 protein comes from TCRdb applying MiXCR to the multiplex PCR reads. The data show some 560,000 distinct CDR3 sequences, 13% to 15% seen once. Study conclusions and caveats: Ophthalmopathy could be told apart from stable hyperthyroidism with a 13 V-J model. Ophthalmopathy onset followed model prediction by a median approximately six months.

The CDR3 loop spans 13 amino acids. V lost 7 bases and J 4 bases, leaving 11 bases between the germline ends. Germline values: CDR1 SNHLY, CDR2 FYNNEI. The sequence derives from a woman in her thirties or forties with Graves' hyperthyroidism. Sequencing was carried out using blood. J is TRBJ1-5 and V is TRBV2, with D perhaps TRBD1 (5 bases). The chain's CDR3 is CASIIDRNQPQHF. The CDR3 DNA sequence: TGTGCCAGCATCATTGACAGAAATCAGCCCCAGCATTTT.